One and the same sample provided the 6 T cell receptor beta chains below, sequenced in a study of T cell clonotyping in hematopoietic cell transplantation. The time point is: recipient sample about 28 days before transplant, after cytoreduction. Generated by immunoSEQ multiplex PCR, the TCRdb table keeps only in-frame clones and is missing some. This table has around 28,000 clones, about 93% appearing once. The sample was peripheral blood mononuclear cells, taken before stem cell transplant. These TCRs come from a man aged 45-65 years with acute myeloid leukemia. Some clones in this sample may be carry-over from other donors' samples.

The chain carries TRBV4-1 and TRBJ2-1, with TRBD2 matching over 8 bases. CDR3 length: 17 residues. Unmatched junction bases numbered 13, after V lost 4 bases and J lost 5 bases. The germline CDR1 and CDR2 sequences are MGHRA and YSYEKL. The CDR3 loop is CASSPNLSGVTNNEQFF. As DNA, the CDR3 is TGCGCCAGCAGCCCAAATCTTAGCGGGGTAACCAACAATGAGCAGTTCTTC.

The chain recombines TRBV7-2 with TRBJ1-2; D unclear. CDR1 and CDR2 (germline): SGHTA, FQGNSA. CDR3 length: 15 residues. V shed 8 bases and J shed 2 bases, with 18 bases lying between them. CDR3 DNA: TGTGCCAGCGGGGAGGGTCTCGGGAGCAACTATGGCTACACCTTC. Translating it yields CASGEGLGSNYGYTF.

This clone occurred once. The chain recombines TRBV30 with TRBJ2-7; possibly TRBD1 or TRBD2 for D (9 bases each). CDR3 length equals 16 residues. Germline V CDR1 and CDR2: GTSNPN, SVGIG (reference sequence). V was trimmed by 3 bases and J by 3 bases, leaving 21 bases between them. CDR3 sequence (DNA): TGTGCCTGGAGCCTTGGGCTAGCGGGACAGGGCTACGAGCAGTACTTC. Amino acids: CAWSLGLAGQGYEQYF.

In its sample, this clone was seen once. The chain uses TRBV4-1 and TRBJ2-7; tentatively, D is TRBD2 (6 bases). CDR1 and CDR2 (germline): MGHRA, YSYEKL. Trimming removed 4 bases from V and 3 bases from J, with 16 bases in between. The CDR3 loop spans 15 amino acids. CDR3 nucleotide sequence: TGCGCCAGCAGCCCGGGACTCCTTGGCGGCTACGAGCAGTACTTC. The encoded protein is CASSPGLLGGYEQYF.

The rearrangement joins TRBV5-6 to TRBJ2-5, with TRBD2 matching over 9 bases. Germline CDR1 SGHDT, CDR2 YYEEEE. The CDR3 is 16 residues long. J was trimmed by 9 bases and V by 0 bases; bases with no gene match: 12. CDR3 sequence reads: CASSLEAGGVVVAQYF. The CDR3 DNA sequence: TGTGCCAGCAGCTTGGAAGCGGGAGGCGTCGTGGTGGCCCAGTACTTC.

The chain employs TRBV5-5 and TRBJ1-4; D gene unclear. CDR3 length equals 15 residues. Germline-derived CDR1 and CDR2 are SGHKS and YYEKEE (reference sequence). V was pared by 1 base and J by 2 bases, with 9 bases between. The CDR3 coding sequence is TGTGCCAGCAGCTTGTTGGTAGGGACTAATGAAAAACTGTTTTTT. Encoded protein: CASSLLVGTNEKLFF.